A selection of T cell receptor beta chains follows, all from one sample in a study of blood T cell repertoires in COVID-19. This table comes from immunoSEQ multiplex PCR, and its TCRdb copy is limited to in-frame clones, with some not included. Found here are about 170,000 clones, about 80% of them singletons; the top ten hold approximately 10%. The specimen sequenced was peripheral blood. The receptors were sampled from a man aged 65-85 years with active or convalescent COVID-19. Each CDR3 is given with its conserved first and last residue. A D gene is named only where the DNA matches it firmly. Clone size, where shown, is once, few, many, or a class for clones that have expanded.

D gene: TRBD1
V gene: TRBV15
J gene: TRBJ2-1
clone size: NA
CDR3 DNA: TGTGCCACCAGCAGACGACAGGGAGCCTACAATGAGCAGTTCTTC
CDR3 protein: CATSRRQGAYNEQFF

D gene: TRBD1
V gene: TRBV4-2
J gene: TRBJ2-5
clone size: NA
CDR3 DNA: TGTGCCAGCAGCCTTACTACAGGGGGCCGGGGGACCCAGTACTTC
CDR3 protein: CASSLTTGGRGTQYF

D gene: TRBD2
V gene: TRBV7-8
J gene: TRBJ2-1
clone size: NA
CDR3 DNA: TGTGCCAGCAGCTCACGGGAGGGGCCTCCGAGCTCCTACAATGAGCAGTTCTTC
CDR3 protein: CASSSREGPPSSYNEQFF

D gene: TRBD1
V gene: TRBV7-2
J gene: TRBJ1-1
clone size: NA
CDR3 DNA: TGTGCCAGCAGCACGGGACAGGGGATCCCTGAAGCTTTCTTT
CDR3 protein: CASSTGQGIPEAFF

D gene: NA
V gene: TRBV7-2
J gene: TRBJ2-4
clone size: NA
CDR3 DNA: TGTGCCAGCAGCTTTAACTTGGAAAACATTCAGTACTTC
CDR3 protein: CASSFNLENIQYF

D gene: NA
V gene: TRBV5-4
J gene: TRBJ2-5
clone size: NA
CDR3 DNA: TGTGCCAGCAGCCGCGGAGGGTTCCAAGAGACCCAGTACTTC
CDR3 protein: CASSRGGFQETQYF

D gene: NA
V gene: TRBV4-3
J gene: TRBJ1-1
clone size: NA
CDR3 DNA: TGCGCCAGCAGCACACAAGAAGGGGATGCGGCTTTCTTT
CDR3 protein: CASSTQEGDAAFF

D gene: TRBD1
V gene: TRBV27
J gene: TRBJ1-2
clone size: NA
CDR3 DNA: TGTGCCAGCAGCTACTCCACAGGGGGGAACTATGGCTACACCTTC
CDR3 protein: CASSYSTGGNYGYTF

D gene: TRBD1
V gene: TRBV7-6
J gene: TRBJ1-6
clone size: NA
CDR3 DNA: TGTGCCAGCAGCGCCCGGACAGGGCCATCGATATCCCTCCACTTT
CDR3 protein: CASSARTGPSISLHF

D gene: TRBD1
V gene: TRBV12-3/TRBV12-4
J gene: TRBJ1-2
clone size: NA
CDR3 DNA: TGTGCCAGCAGTGCACAGGGGGCGGAGGGCTACACCTTC
CDR3 protein: CASSAQGAEGYTF

D gene: TRBD1
V gene: TRBV27
J gene: TRBJ1-5
clone size: NA
CDR3 DNA: TGTGCCAGCAGTCCAACCCACAGGGGAAATGGGCAGCCCCAGCATTTT
CDR3 protein: CASSPTHRGNGQPQHF

D gene: NA
V gene: TRBV3-1/TRBV3-2
J gene: TRBJ1-1
clone size: NA
CDR3 DNA: TGTGCCAGCCTCGCTTTAGGGGTGACTGAAGCTTTCTTT
CDR3 protein: CASLALGVTEAFF

D gene: NA
V gene: TRBV7-2
J gene: TRBJ1-1
clone size: NA
CDR3 DNA: TGTGCCAGCAGCTTTGCCTCTTACGGTGAAGCTTTCTTT
CDR3 protein: CASSFASYGEAFF

D gene: NA
V gene: TRBV7-2
J gene: TRBJ2-7
clone size: NA
CDR3 DNA: TGTGCCAGCAGCTTTAAGGGTAGCGGCGAGCAGTACTTC
CDR3 protein: CASSFKGSGEQYF

D gene: NA
V gene: TRBV3-1/TRBV3-2
J gene: TRBJ2-7
clone size: NA
CDR3 DNA: TGTGCCAGCAGCCAAGAGGCCTTTTGGGAGCAGTACTTC
CDR3 protein: CASSQEAFWEQYF

D gene: NA
V gene: TRBV4-3
J gene: TRBJ1-4
clone size: NA
CDR3 DNA: TGCGCCAGCAGCCCGACAGCCTACTATCTGTATCTGGAAAAACTGTTTTTT
CDR3 protein: CASSPTAYYLYLEKLFF

D gene: NA
V gene: TRBV29-1
J gene: TRBJ1-5
clone size: NA
CDR3 DNA: TGCAGCGGTACCATGGGCGGCAATCAGCCCCAGCATTTT
CDR3 protein: CSGTMGGNQPQHF

D gene: TRBD1
V gene: TRBV6-6
J gene: TRBJ2-7
clone size: NA
CDR3 DNA: TGTGCCAGCAGTCGCCGACAGGGGAATATCTACGAGCAGTACTTC
CDR3 protein: CASSRRQGNIYEQYF

D gene: TRBD1
V gene: TRBV6-4
J gene: TRBJ1-2
clone size: NA
CDR3 DNA: TGTGCCAGCAGTCGCACAGGGGGCAATAACTATGGCTACACCTTC
CDR3 protein: CASSRTGGNNYGYTF

D gene: NA
V gene: TRBV7-9
J gene: TRBJ1-5
clone size: NA
CDR3 DNA: TGTGCCAGCAGCTGGGGGGGCGGCAATCAGCCCCAGCATTTT
CDR3 protein: CASSWGGGNQPQHF

D gene: TRBD2
V gene: TRBV7-2
J gene: TRBJ2-5
clone size: once
CDR3 DNA: TGTGCCAGCAGCTTAGGGGGGGGTGCTGAGACCCAGTACTTC
CDR3 protein: CASSLGGGAETQYF

D gene: NA
V gene: TRBV7-9
J gene: TRBJ1-1
clone size: few
CDR3 DNA: TGTGCCAGCAGCTTACCAGGCCTCCCGAACACTGAAGCTTTCTTT
CDR3 protein: CASSLPGLPNTEAFF

D gene: NA
V gene: TRBV30
J gene: TRBJ1-3
clone size: NA
CDR3 DNA: TGTGCCTGGAGTGAGATGGGGCTCTCTGGAAACACCATATATTTT
CDR3 protein: CAWSEMGLSGNTIYF

D gene: TRBD1
V gene: TRBV25-1
J gene: TRBJ2-2
clone size: NA
CDR3 DNA: TGTGCCAGCAAGGGACAGGGGAACACCGGGGAGCTGTTTTTT
CDR3 protein: CASKGQGNTGELFF

D gene: NA
V gene: TRBV5-8
J gene: TRBJ2-3
clone size: few
CDR3 DNA: TGTGCCAGCAGCTTGGGTACAGGTACTTTCACAGATACGCAGTATTTT
CDR3 protein: CASSLGTGTFTDTQYF

D gene: NA
V gene: TRBV5-5
J gene: TRBJ1-1
clone size: NA
CDR3 DNA: TGTGCCAGCAGTTCCAAGGGGTACTCTGAAGCTTTCTTT
CDR3 protein: CASSSKGYSEAFF

D gene: NA
V gene: TRBV2
J gene: TRBJ1-5
clone size: once
CDR3 DNA: TGTGCCAGCAGTGAAGGTGAGCGGCATCAGCCCCAGCATTTT
CDR3 protein: CASSEGERHQPQHF

D gene: NA
V gene: TRBV3-1/TRBV3-2
J gene: TRBJ1-1
clone size: NA
CDR3 DNA: TGTGCCAGCAGCCAAAACACAAACACTGAAGCTTTCTTT
CDR3 protein: CASSQNTNTEAFF

D gene: NA
V gene: TRBV3-1/TRBV3-2
J gene: TRBJ1-1
clone size: NA
CDR3 DNA: TGTGCCAGCAGCCAAGGAACCAGGGGAAACACTGAAGCTTTCTTT
CDR3 protein: CASSQGTRGNTEAFF

D gene: NA
V gene: TRBV5-4
J gene: TRBJ1-4
clone size: NA
CDR3 DNA: TGTGCCAGCAGCTTGGACAGGGAAGGTGAAAAACTGTTTTTT
CDR3 protein: CASSLDREGEKLFF

D gene: NA
V gene: TRBV7-9
J gene: TRBJ1-2
clone size: few
CDR3 DNA: TGTGCCAGCAGCTTAGCGCCAGGGTACTATGGCTACACCTTC
CDR3 protein: CASSLAPGYYGYTF

D gene: TRBD2
V gene: TRBV9
J gene: TRBJ2-3
clone size: NA
CDR3 DNA: TGTGCCAGCAGCTCGGGGACTAGCGGGGCAGATACGCAGTATTTT
CDR3 protein: CASSSGTSGADTQYF

D gene: NA
V gene: TRBV28
J gene: TRBJ2-3
clone size: NA
CDR3 DNA: TGTGCCAGCCGTTCAGGGGACCGCACAGATACGCAGTATTTT
CDR3 protein: CASRSGDRTDTQYF

D gene: TRBD2
V gene: TRBV28
J gene: TRBJ2-7
clone size: NA
CDR3 DNA: TGTGCCAGCAGTTTATTTGGGACTAGCGGCTACGAGCAGTACTTC
CDR3 protein: CASSLFGTSGYEQYF

D gene: TRBD1
V gene: TRBV7-2
J gene: TRBJ2-5
clone size: NA
CDR3 DNA: TGTGCCAGCAGCCTCTACGCCCCGGGGACAGGGCGGGTGGAGACCCAGTACTTC
CDR3 protein: CASSLYAPGTGRVETQYF

D gene: TRBD1
V gene: TRBV7-6
J gene: TRBJ2-7
clone size: NA
CDR3 DNA: TGTGCCAGCAGCCCGGACGGGACAGGGCCCTACGAGCAGTACTTC
CDR3 protein: CASSPDGTGPYEQYF

D gene: NA
V gene: TRBV19
J gene: TRBJ2-1
clone size: few
CDR3 DNA: TGTGCCAGTAGTATAAATTCAGACAATGAGCAGTTCTTC
CDR3 protein: CASSINSDNEQFF

D gene: NA
V gene: TRBV19
J gene: TRBJ1-3
clone size: NA
CDR3 DNA: TGTGCCAGTAGTGCCACGGGGGGGATCGGTGCTGGAAACACCATATATTTT
CDR3 protein: CASSATGGIGAGNTIYF

D gene: NA
V gene: TRBV19
J gene: TRBJ2-3
clone size: NA
CDR3 DNA: TGTGCCAGTAGTATACGAGGGGGTACAGATACGCAGTATTTT
CDR3 protein: CASSIRGGTDTQYF

D gene: NA
V gene: TRBV30
J gene: TRBJ2-2
clone size: NA
CDR3 DNA: TGTGCCTGGGGTGTTTCCCTCGCCGGGGAGCTGTTTTTT
CDR3 protein: CAWGVSLAGELFF

D gene: NA
V gene: TRBV5-1
J gene: TRBJ2-7
clone size: NA
CDR3 DNA: TGCGCCAGCAGCTTACAGGTGAGCTCCTACGAGCAGTACTTC
CDR3 protein: CASSLQVSSYEQYF